These 2 T cell receptor beta chains share one sample of origin, sequenced in a study of PD-1 blockade in mismatch repair-deficient tumors. The method was immunoSEQ multiplex PCR; TCRdb's version includes in-frame clones alone and lacks a portion of them. The sample contains around 120,000 clones, around 86% of which appear only once. The material sequenced was peripheral blood, taken 44 weeks after starting pembrolizumab. Source of these receptors: an adult with mismatch repair-deficient cancer.

The rearrangement joins TRBV19 to TRBJ2-3; 7 bases match TRBD2. The CDR3 has 14 amino acids. CDR1 is LNHDA, CDR2 SQIVND, per germline (reference sequence). The trim removed 6 bases at V and 0 bases at J, leaving 3 bases unmatched. Here the CDR3 reads CASSNSGSTDTQYF. CDR3 nucleotide sequence: TGTGCCAGTAGCAATAGCGGGAGCACAGATACGCAGTATTTT.

This clone was seen only a few times. The V call is TRBV11-2, the J call TRBJ1-1, with D tentatively TRBD1 (5 bases). The CDR3 contains 15 residues. V was trimmed by 0 bases and J by 1 base, leaving 9 bases between them. Per germline, CDR1 SGHAT and CDR2 FQNNGV. CDR3 residues: CASSLEQVSNTEAFF. CDR3 DNA: TGTGCCAGCAGCTTAGAACAGGTATCGAACACTGAAGCTTTCTTT.